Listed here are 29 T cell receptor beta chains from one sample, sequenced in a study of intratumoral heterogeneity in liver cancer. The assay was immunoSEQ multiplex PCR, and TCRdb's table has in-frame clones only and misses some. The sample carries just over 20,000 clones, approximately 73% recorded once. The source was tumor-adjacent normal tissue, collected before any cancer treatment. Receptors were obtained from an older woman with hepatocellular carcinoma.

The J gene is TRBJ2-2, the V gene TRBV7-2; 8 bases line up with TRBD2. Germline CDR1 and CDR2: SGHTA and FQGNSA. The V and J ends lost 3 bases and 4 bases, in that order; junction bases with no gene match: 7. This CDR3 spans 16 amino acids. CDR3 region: CASSFGLAGATGELFF. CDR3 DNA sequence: TGTGCCAGCAGCTTTGGGCTAGCGGGCGCCACCGGGGAGCTGTTTTTT.

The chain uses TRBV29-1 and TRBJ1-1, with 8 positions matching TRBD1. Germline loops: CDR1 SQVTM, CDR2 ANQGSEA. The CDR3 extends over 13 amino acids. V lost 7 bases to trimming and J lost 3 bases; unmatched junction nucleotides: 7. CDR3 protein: CSGFWTGYTEAFF. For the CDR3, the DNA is TGCAGCGGATTCTGGACAGGGTACACTGAAGCTTTCTTT.

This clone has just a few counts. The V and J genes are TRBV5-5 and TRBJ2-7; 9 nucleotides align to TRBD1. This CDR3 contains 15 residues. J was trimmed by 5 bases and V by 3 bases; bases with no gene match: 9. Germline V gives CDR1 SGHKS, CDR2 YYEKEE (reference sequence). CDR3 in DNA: TGTGCCAGCAGCTATCGGACAGGGGAGCTGAACGAGCAGTACTTC. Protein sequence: CASSYRTGELNEQYF.

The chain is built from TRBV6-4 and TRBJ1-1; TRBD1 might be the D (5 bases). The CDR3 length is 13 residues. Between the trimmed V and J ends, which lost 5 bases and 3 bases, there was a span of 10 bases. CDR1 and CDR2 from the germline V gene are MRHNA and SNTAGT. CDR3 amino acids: CASSFDSYTEAFF. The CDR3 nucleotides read TGTGCCAGCAGTTTTGACAGCTACACTGAAGCTTTCTTT.

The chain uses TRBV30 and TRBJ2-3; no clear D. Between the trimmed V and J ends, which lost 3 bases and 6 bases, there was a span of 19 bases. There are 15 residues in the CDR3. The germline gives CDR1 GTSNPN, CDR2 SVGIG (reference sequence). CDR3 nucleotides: TGTGCCTGGAGCCGGGTGGGTTCCGGTGGGGATACGCAGTATTTT. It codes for CAWSRVGSGGDTQYF.

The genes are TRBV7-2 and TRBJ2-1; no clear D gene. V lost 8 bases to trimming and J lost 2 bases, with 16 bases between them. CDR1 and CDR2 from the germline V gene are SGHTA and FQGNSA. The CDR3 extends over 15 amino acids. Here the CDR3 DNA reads TGTGCCAGCTCTAGTGAACGGAAACCCTACAATGAGCAGTTCTTC. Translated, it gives CASSSERKPYNEQFF.

CDR3 amino acids: CASSPTGMEGETQYF. CDR3 DNA: TGTGCCAGCAGCCCGACCGGGATGGAGGGGGAGACCCAGTACTTC. This rearrangement joins TRBV7-9 to TRBJ2-5, with D maybe TRBD2 (6 bases). The germline V gene encodes CDR1 SEHNR and CDR2 FQNEAQ (reference sequence). V lost 5 bases and J 5 bases, leaving 18 bases between the germline ends. The CDR3 loop spans 15 amino acids.

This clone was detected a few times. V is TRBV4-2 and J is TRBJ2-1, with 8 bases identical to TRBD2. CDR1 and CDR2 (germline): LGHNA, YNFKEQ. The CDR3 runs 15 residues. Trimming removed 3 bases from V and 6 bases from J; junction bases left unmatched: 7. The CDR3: CASSQPGTSANEQFF. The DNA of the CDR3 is TGTGCCAGCAGCCAGCCCGGGACTAGTGCCAATGAGCAGTTCTTC.

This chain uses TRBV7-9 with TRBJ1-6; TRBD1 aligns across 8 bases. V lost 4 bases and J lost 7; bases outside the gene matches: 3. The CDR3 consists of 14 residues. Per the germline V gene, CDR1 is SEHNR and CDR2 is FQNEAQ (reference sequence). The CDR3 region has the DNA TGTGCCAGCAGCTCACAGGGGGGAAATTCACCCCTCCACTTT. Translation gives CASSSQGGNSPLHF.

The CDR3 protein is CAIFPSGTGYEQYF. The CDR3 nucleotides read TGTGCCATCTTCCCCTCCGGGACAGGGTACGAGCAGTACTTC. The chain recombines TRBV10-3 with TRBJ2-7, with 9 bases matching TRBD1. The J segment lost 4 bases and the V segment lost 8 bases, leaving 9 bases of the junction unmatched. The germline V gene encodes CDR1 ENHRY and CDR2 SYGVKD. The CDR3 is made up of 14 amino acids.

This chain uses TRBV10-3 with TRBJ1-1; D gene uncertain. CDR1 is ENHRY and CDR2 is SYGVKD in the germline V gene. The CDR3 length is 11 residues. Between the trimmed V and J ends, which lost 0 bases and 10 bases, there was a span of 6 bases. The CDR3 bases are TGTGCCATCAGTGAGTCCGGGAGAGCTTTCTTT. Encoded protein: CAISESGRAFF.

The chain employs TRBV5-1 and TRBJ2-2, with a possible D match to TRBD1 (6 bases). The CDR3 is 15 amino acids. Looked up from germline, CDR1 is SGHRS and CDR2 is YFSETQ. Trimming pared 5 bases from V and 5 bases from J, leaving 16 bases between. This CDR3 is CASSLTGSGTGELFF. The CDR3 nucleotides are TGCGCCAGCAGTTTAACAGGGTCTGGGACCGGGGAGCTGTTTTTT.

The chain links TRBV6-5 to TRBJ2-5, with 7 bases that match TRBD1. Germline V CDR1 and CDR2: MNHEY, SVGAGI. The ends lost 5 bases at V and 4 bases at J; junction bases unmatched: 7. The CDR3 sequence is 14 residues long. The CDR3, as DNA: TGTGCCAGCAGTCAACAGACAGGGCCAGAGACCCAGTACTTC. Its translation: CASSQQTGPETQYF.

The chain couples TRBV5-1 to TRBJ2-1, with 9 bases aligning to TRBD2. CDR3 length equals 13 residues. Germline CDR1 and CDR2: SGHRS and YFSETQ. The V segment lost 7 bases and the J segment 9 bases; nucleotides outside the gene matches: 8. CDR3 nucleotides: TGCGCCAGCCGAGCCTTAGCGGGAGTTGAGCAGTTCTTC. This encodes CASRALAGVEQFF.

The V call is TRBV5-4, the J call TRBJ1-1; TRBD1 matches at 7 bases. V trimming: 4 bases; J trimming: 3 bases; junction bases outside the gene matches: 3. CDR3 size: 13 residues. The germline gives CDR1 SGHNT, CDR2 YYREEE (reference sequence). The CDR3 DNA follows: TGTGCCAGCAGCATGACAGGGTACACTGAAGCTTTCTTT. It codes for CASSMTGYTEAFF.

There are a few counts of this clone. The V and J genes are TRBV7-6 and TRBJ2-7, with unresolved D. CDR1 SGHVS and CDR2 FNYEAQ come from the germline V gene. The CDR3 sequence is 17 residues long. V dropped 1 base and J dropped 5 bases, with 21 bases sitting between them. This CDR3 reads CASSLVSRWASSDEQYF. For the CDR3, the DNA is TGTGCCAGCAGCTTAGTTTCGCGGTGGGCTTCCAGCGACGAGCAGTACTTC.

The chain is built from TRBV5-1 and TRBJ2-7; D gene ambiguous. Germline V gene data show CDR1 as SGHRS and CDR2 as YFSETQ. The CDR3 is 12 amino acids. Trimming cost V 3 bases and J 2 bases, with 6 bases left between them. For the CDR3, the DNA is TGCGCCAGCAGCTCGAACACCTACGAGCAGTACTTC. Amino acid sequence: CASSSNTYEQYF. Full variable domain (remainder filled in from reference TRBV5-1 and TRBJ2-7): KAGVTQTPRYLIKTRGQQVTLSCSPISGHRSVSWYQQTPGQGLQFLFEYFSETQRNKGNFPGRFSGRQFSNSRSEMNVSTLELGDSALYLCASSSNTYEQYFGPGTRLTVT.

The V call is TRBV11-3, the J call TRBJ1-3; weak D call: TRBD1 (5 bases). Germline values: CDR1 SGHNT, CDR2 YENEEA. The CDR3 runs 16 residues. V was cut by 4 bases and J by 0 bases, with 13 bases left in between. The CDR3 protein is CASSSGRGYSGNTIYF. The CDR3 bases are TGTGCCAGCAGCTCAGGGAGGGGATACTCTGGAAACACCATATATTTT.

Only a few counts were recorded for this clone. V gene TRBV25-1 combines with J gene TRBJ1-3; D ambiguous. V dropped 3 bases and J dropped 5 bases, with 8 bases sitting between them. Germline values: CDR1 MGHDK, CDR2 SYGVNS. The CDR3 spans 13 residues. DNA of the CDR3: TGTGCCAGCAGTGACCCTGGACGAAACACCATATATTTT. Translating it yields CASSDPGRNTIYF.

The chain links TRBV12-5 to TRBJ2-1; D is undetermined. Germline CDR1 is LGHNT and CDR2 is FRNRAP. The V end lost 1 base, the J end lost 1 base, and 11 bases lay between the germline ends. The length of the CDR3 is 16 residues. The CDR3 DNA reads TGTGCTAGTGGTTTGGGGCCAGGCGGATCCTACAATGAGCAGTTCTTC. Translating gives CASGLGPGGSYNEQFF.

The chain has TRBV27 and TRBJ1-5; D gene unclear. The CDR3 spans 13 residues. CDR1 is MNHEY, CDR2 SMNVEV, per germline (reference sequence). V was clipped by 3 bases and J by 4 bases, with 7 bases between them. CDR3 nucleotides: TGTGCCAGCAGTTTGAAAGGAAATCAGCCCCAGCATTTT. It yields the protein CASSLKGNQPQHF.

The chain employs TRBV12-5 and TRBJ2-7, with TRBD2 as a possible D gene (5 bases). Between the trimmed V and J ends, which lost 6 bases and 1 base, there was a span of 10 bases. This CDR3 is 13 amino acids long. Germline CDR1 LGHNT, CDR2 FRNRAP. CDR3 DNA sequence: TGTGCTAGTGGATACGGACTGTCCTACGAGCAGTACTTC. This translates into CASGYGLSYEQYF.

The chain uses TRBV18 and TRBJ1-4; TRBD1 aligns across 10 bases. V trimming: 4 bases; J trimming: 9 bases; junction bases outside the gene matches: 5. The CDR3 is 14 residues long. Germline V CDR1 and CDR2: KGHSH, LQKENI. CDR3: CASSQGQGIQKLFF. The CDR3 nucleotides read TGTGCCAGCTCACAGGGACAGGGGATTCAAAAACTGTTTTTT.

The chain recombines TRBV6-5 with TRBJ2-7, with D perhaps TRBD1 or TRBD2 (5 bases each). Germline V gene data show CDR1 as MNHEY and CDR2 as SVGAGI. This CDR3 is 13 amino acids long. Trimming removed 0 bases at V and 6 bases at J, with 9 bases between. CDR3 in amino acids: CASSYSVRGEQYF. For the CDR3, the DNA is TGTGCCAGCAGTTACTCGGTGAGGGGCGAGCAGTACTTC.

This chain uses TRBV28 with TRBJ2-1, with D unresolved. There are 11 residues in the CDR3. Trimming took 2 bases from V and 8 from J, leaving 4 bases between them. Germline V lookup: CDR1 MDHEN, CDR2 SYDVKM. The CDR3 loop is CASSLEDEQFF. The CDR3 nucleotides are TGTGCCAGCAGTTTAGAGGATGAGCAGTTCTTC.

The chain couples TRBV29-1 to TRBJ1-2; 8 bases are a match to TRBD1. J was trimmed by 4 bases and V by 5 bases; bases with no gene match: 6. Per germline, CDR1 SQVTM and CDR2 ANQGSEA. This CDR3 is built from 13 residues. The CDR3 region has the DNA TGCAGCGTTACCGGACAGGGCACCTATGGCTACACCTTC. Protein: CSVTGQGTYGYTF.

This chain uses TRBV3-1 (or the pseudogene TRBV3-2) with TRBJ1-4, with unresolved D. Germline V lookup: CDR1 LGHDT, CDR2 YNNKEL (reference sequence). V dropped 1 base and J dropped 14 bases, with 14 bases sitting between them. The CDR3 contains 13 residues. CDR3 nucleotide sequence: TGTGCCAGCAGCCAAGGGGCAGACCTTTGCCTGTTTTTT. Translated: CASSQGADLCLFF.

The CDR3 here is CASSQSLALDSYEQYF. In DNA form, the CDR3 reads TGTGCCAGCAGCCAATCTCTAGCGCTCGACTCCTACGAGCAGTACTTC. The rearrangement links TRBV4-2 to TRBJ2-7; D perhaps matches TRBD2 (6 bases). V was clipped by 2 bases and J by 0 bases, with 14 bases between them. This CDR3 spans 16 amino acids. Germline V gene data show CDR1 as LGHNA and CDR2 as YNFKEQ.

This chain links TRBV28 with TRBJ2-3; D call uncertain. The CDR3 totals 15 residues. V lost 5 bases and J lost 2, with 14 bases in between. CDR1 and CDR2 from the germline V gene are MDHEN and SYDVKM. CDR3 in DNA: TGTGCCAGCAGTGGGCCGGCAGAGCTCACAGATACGCAGTATTTT. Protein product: CASSGPAELTDTQYF.